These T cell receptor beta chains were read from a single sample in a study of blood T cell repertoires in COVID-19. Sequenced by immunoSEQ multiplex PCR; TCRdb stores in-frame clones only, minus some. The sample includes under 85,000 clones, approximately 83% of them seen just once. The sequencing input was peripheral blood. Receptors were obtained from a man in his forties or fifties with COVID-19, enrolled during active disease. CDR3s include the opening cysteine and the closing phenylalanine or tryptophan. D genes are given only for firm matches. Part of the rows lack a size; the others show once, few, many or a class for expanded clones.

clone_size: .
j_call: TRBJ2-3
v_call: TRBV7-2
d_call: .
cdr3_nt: TGTGCCAGCAGCTTCCGGGGGGCAAACGGGGATACGCAGTATTTT
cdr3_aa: CASSFRGANGDTQYF

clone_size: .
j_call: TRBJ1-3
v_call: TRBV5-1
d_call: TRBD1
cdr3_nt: TGCGCCAGCAGCTCGACAGGGAGCTCTGGAAACACCATATATTTT
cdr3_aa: CASSSTGSSGNTIYF

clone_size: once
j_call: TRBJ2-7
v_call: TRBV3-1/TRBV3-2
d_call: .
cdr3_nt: TGTGCCAGCAGCCTACAGGGAATCTACTACGAGCAGTACTTC
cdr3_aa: CASSLQGIYYEQYF

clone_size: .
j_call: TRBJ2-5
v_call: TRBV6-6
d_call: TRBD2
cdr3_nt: TGTGCCAGCAGTTACTCGACTAGCGGCGACCAAGAGACCCAGTACTTC
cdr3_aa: CASSYSTSGDQETQYF

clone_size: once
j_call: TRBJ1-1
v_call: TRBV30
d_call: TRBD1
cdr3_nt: TGTGCCTGGAGGAGACAGGGGGCCTCCGAAGCTTTCTTT
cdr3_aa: CAWRRQGASEAFF

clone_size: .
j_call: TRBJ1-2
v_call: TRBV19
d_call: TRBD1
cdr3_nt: TGTGCCAGTAGTACCTCCGGGACAGCCCTTAGGCTTGGTGGCTACACCTTC
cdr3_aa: CASSTSGTALRLGGYTF

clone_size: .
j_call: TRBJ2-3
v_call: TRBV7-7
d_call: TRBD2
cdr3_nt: TGTGCCAGCACCCCCCGGGGGGGGCTTCAGCGTACGCAGTATTTT
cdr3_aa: CASTPRGGLQRTQYF

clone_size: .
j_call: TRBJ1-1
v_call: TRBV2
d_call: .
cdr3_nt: TGTGCCAGCCAACGGGATACCCATAGGAACACTGAAGCTTTCTTT
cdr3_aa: CASQRDTHRNTEAFF

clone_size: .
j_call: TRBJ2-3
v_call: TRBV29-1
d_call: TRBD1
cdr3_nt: TGCAGCGTTGAGGGACAGGGGGCAGATACGCAGTATTTT
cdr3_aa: CSVEGQGADTQYF

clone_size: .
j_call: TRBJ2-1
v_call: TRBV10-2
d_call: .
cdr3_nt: TGCGCCAGTCGTCAGGACAATGAGCAGTTCTTC
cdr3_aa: CASRQDNEQFF

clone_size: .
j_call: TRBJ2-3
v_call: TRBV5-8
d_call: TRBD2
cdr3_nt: TGTGCCAGCAGTTCCAAGACTAGCCCTTCCTCAGATACGCAGTATTTT
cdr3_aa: CASSSKTSPSSDTQYF

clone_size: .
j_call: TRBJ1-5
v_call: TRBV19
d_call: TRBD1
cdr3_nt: TGTGCCAGTAGTAGGGGACAGGAGATAGGCAATCAGCCCCAGCATTTT
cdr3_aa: CASSRGQEIGNQPQHF

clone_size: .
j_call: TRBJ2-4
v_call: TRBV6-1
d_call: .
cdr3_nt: TGTGCCAGCAGTGAAGGCCTCGACGTCCTGAGGGACATTCAGTACTTC
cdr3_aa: CASSEGLDVLRDIQYF

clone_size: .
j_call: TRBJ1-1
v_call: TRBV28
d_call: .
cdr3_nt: TGTGCCAGCAAAAGTGGCTCACCGAACACTGAAGCTTTCTTT
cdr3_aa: CASKSGSPNTEAFF

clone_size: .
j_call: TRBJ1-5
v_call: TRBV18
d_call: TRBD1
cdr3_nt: TGTGCCAGCTCACCGCGAAGGGACAGCGAGATTCTGAATCAGCCCCAGCATTTT
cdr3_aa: CASSPRRDSEILNQPQHF

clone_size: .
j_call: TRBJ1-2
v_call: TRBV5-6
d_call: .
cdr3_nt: TGTGCCAGCAGCTTAGAGAGGGTTTTGAGCTATGGCTACACCTTC
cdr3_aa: CASSLERVLSYGYTF

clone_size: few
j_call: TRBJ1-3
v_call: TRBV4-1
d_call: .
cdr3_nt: TGCGCCAGCAGCCCCACAACGTCTGGAAACACCATATATTTT
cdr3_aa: CASSPTTSGNTIYF

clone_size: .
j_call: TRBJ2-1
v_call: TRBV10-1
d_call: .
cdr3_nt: TGCGCCAGCAGTGAGTACAGGGAAAATGAGCAGTTCTTC
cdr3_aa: CASSEYRENEQFF

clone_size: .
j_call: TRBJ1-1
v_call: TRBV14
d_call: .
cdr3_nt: TGTGCCAGCAGCTTACAGGGAAACACTGAAGCTTTCTTT
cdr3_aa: CASSLQGNTEAFF